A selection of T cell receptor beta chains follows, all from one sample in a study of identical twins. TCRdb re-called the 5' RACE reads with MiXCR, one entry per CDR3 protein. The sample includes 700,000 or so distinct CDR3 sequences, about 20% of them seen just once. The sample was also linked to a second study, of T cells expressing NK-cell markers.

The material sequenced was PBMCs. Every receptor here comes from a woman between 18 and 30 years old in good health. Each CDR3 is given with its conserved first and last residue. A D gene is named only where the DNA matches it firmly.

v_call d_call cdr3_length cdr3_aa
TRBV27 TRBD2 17 CASSLRGGRLGYNEQFF
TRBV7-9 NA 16 CASSLARLAEGDEQYF
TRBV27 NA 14 CASSRRGGRYGYTF
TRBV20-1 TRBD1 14 CSARYATGQGGYTF
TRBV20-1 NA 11 CSAVGGYEQYF
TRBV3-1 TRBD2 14 CASSRSGVQETQYF
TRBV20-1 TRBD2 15 CSARVGEGSTDTQYF
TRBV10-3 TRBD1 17 CAISEGDSPSFNYGYTF
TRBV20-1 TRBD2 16 CSAQPGLAGNQETQYF
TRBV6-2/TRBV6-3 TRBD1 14 CARSPGTATYEQYF
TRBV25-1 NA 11 CASTIADEQFF
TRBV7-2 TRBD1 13 CASSGQGWDGYTF
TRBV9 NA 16 CASSTGPLVGTGELFF
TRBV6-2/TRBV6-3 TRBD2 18 CASSVPGLAGSNTGELFF
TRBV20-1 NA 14 CSARTPNSPYEQYF
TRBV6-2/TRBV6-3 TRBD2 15 CASSRLALSSYEQYF
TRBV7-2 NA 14 CASSLRRDRNEQFF
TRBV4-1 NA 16 CASSQDFSLGNTEAFF
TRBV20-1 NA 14 CSARDGGGTDTQYF
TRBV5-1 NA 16 CASSLGTGTITYEQYF
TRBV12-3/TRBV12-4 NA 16 CASSSLGWESYNEQFF
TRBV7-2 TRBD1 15 CASSGGTVLNEKLFF
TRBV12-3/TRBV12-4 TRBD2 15 CASSSGTSVSNEQFF
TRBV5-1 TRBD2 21 CASSPVGDLGLAGVSTDTQYF